The clone carrying this T cell receptor (beta chain) was counted at least ten times. What it recognizes is unknown. The trim removed 4 bases at V and 8 bases at J, leaving 13 bases unmatched. The CDR3 extends over 17 amino acids. Germline CDR1 is SEHNR and CDR2 is FQNEAQ (reference sequence). TCRdb ran MiXCR on the reads and lists one entry per CDR3 protein. This table holds about 920,000 distinct CDR3 sequences, more than 25% found once. This sample is part of a study of T cell repertoires in cytomegalovirus infection. Looking at the study overall: An indication of both CMV infection and matching HLA type came from public TCR beta signatures. Whole-study findings and limits: In two of eight donors, the top clonotype was HLA-C-restricted CMV-specific. Accumulated public TCR beta family frequency recognized individuals carrying CMV together with the relevant HLA.

The sequence was obtained from a human donor in good health (CMV status not recorded). Some clones in this sample may be carry-over from other donors' samples. The J gene is TRBJ1-6, the V gene TRBV7-9; TRBD1 agrees at 8 bases. The specimen comprised cultured CD8+ T cells from PBMCs, sampled from culture after CMV antigen stimulation. CDR3 protein: CASSSSDSDRVDSPLHF. The CDR3 DNA follows: TGTGCCAGCAGCTCCAGCGATTCGGACAGGGTGGATTCACCCCTCCACTTT.